A selection of T cell receptor beta chains follows, all from one sample in a study of blood T cell repertoires in COVID-19. The table came from immunoSEQ multiplex PCR; TCRdb's copy has only in-frame clones and leaves some out. The sample has 200,000 to 250,000 clones, 70% to 90% seen once. Sequencing was performed on peripheral blood. The receptors were sampled from a woman between 50 and 59 years old with acute or convalescent COVID-19. Both conserved end residues are part of each CDR3. D genes are given only for firm matches. For some rows the clone size is stated as once, few or many, or as a class when expanded; others skip it.

d_call	clone_size	v_call	j_call	cdr3_aa	cdr3_nt
TRBD1	few	TRBV7-6	TRBJ2-7	CASSLPGQGANEQYF	TGTGCCAGCAGCTTGCCGGGACAGGGGGCCAACGAGCAGTACTTC
-	few	TRBV2	TRBJ2-5	CASSWDSQETQYF	TGTGCCAGCAGTTGGGACTCTCAAGAGACCCAGTACTTC
TRBD1	-	TRBV9	TRBJ1-4	CASSGPLGTAANEKLFF	TGTGCCAGCAGCGGACCACTCGGGACAGCCGCTAATGAAAAACTGTTTTTT
-	-	TRBV19	TRBJ1-2	CASSMDRAYGYTF	TGTGCCAGTAGTATGGACAGAGCCTATGGCTACACCTTC
TRBD1	few	TRBV7-9	TRBJ2-2	CASRPDRANTGELFF	TGTGCCAGCAGACCGGACAGGGCGAACACCGGGGAGCTGTTTTTT
TRBD2	-	TRBV5-6	TRBJ2-2	CASSLNAGEGELFF	TGTGCCAGCAGCTTGAATGCGGGAGAAGGGGAGCTGTTTTTT
-	-	TRBV11-2	TRBJ2-3	CASSAGQTSTDTQYF	TGTGCCAGCAGCGCAGGACAGACCAGCACAGATACGCAGTATTTT
-	-	TRBV7-8	TRBJ2-5	CASSLEAQVFAQYF	TGTGCCAGCAGCTTAGAGGCTCAGGTTTTTGCCCAGTACTTC
-	-	TRBV6-5	TRBJ1-1	CASAGNTEAFF	TGTGCCAGCGCGGGCAACACTGAAGCTTTCTTT
-	-	TRBV6-5	TRBJ2-7	CASTPGVYPYEQYF	TGTGCCAGTACTCCAGGGGTTTATCCCTACGAGCAGTACTTC
TRBD1	-	TRBV5-1	TRBJ1-2	CASREDRGHGYTF	TGCGCCAGCAGGGAGGACAGGGGGCACGGCTACACCTTC
-	-	TRBV7-8	TRBJ2-3	CASSLGTQKDTDTQYF	TGTGCCAGCAGCTTAGGGACTCAAAAGGACACAGATACGCAGTATTTT
TRBD1	-	TRBV18	TRBJ2-7	CASSLGQVYSYEQYF	TGTGCCAGCTCCTTGGGACAGGTATATTCCTACGAGCAGTACTTC
-	-	TRBV5-1	TRBJ1-1	CASSFNMNTEAFF	TGCGCCAGCAGCTTTAATATGAACACTGAAGCTTTCTTT
TRBD2	once	TRBV25-1	TRBJ2-5	CASSGLAGEKETQYF	TGTGCCAGCAGTGGTTTAGCGGGCGAAAAAGAGACCCAGTACTTC
TRBD2	-	TRBV6-2/TRBV6-3	TRBJ2-5	CASSSGLAGVMEETQYF	TGTGCCAGCAGTTCCGGACTAGCGGGAGTGATGGAAGAGACCCAGTACTTC
TRBD1	-	TRBV24-1	TRBJ2-5	CATSDTGTARETQYF	TGTGCCACCAGTGATACCGGGACAGCTAGGGAGACCCAGTACTTC
-	many	TRBV19	TRBJ2-2	CASSIEGGNTGELFF	TGTGCCAGTAGTATAGAAGGGGGAAACACCGGGGAGCTGTTTTTT
-	-	TRBV5-4	TRBJ2-1	CASSLRLGSYNEQFF	TGTGCCAGCAGCCTAAGACTAGGGTCCTACAATGAGCAGTTCTTC
-	-	TRBV27	TRBJ2-5	CASSRSLVETQYF	TGTGCCAGCAGTCGGAGTCTAGTAGAGACCCAGTACTTC
-	once	TRBV12-3/TRBV12-4	TRBJ1-2	CASSLAHRDGYTF	TGTGCCAGCAGTTTAGCGCACAGGGATGGCTACACCTTC
-	-	TRBV24-1	TRBJ1-2	CATSEFVYAGYTF	TGTGCCACCAGTGAATTTGTCTATGCGGGCTACACCTTC
-	-	TRBV30	TRBJ1-3	CAWSYSPSGNTIYF	TGTGCCTGGAGTTACAGTCCCTCTGGAAACACCATATATTTT
-	few	TRBV3-1/TRBV3-2	TRBJ1-2	CASSQVGGRGYTF	TGTGCCAGCAGCCAAGTGGGCGGGCGGGGCTACACCTTC
TRBD2	once	TRBV11-2	TRBJ2-5	CASSREGQETQYF	TGTGCCAGCAGCCGGGAGGGCCAAGAGACCCAGTACTTC
TRBD1	-	TRBV7-9	TRBJ1-2	CASNRGDRETGYGYTF	TGTGCCAGCAACCGAGGGGACAGGGAAACTGGCTATGGCTACACCTTC
TRBD1	-	TRBV5-1	TRBJ1-4	CASSLGGTGGRGEKLFF	TGCGCCAGCAGCTTGGGGGGGACAGGGGGCCGAGGTGAAAAACTGTTTTTT
-	-	TRBV5-5	TRBJ1-2	CASSSSYRNYGYTF	TGTGCCAGCAGCTCCTCTTACAGGAACTATGGCTACACCTTC
TRBD2	-	TRBV28	TRBJ2-5	CASSPSGLVRGETQYF	TGTGCCAGCAGCCCTAGCGGGCTAGTGAGGGGAGAGACCCAGTACTTC
-	-	TRBV18	TRBJ1-1	CASSPSRGSTEAFF	TGTGCCAGCTCACCTTCGCGGGGTAGCACTGAAGCTTTCTTT
TRBD2	-	TRBV30	TRBJ2-7	CAWTLREGLPSYF	TGTGCCTGGACCCTCCGGGAGGGGTTGCCTTCGTACTTC
-	-	TRBV29-1	TRBJ1-2	CSVIPGAANYGYTF	TGCAGCGTTATTCCGGGAGCCGCTAACTATGGCTACACCTTC
-	-	TRBV3-1/TRBV3-2	TRBJ2-4	CASSQGVPEVAKNIQYF	TGTGCCAGCAGCCAAGGGGTTCCCGAGGTAGCCAAAAACATTCAGTACTTC
TRBD1	-	TRBV6-2/TRBV6-3	TRBJ1-2	CASSLVWTGNGYTF	TGTGCCAGCAGTTTGGTTTGGACAGGGAATGGCTACACCTTC
-	once	TRBV7-8	TRBJ2-1	CASSFLGDQFF	TGTGCCAGCAGCTTCTTAGGGGATCAGTTCTTC
-	-	TRBV5-1	TRBJ2-3	CASSNPRADTQYF	TGCGCCAGCAGCAACCCGCGGGCAGATACGCAGTATTTT
TRBD1	-	TRBV6-5	TRBJ2-1	CASRRQGVDEQFF	TGTGCCAGCAGGAGACAGGGGGTCGATGAGCAGTTCTTC
TRBD1	-	TRBV15	TRBJ2-4	CATSVTGGLRIQYF	TGTGCCACCAGCGTCACAGGGGGCTTAAGAATTCAGTACTTC
TRBD1	-	TRBV12-3/TRBV12-4	TRBJ2-2	CASSSDRGMFF	TGTGCCAGCAGCTCCGACAGGGGAATGTTTTTT
TRBD2	-	TRBV27	TRBJ2-3	CASSQIAGGPTDTQYF	TGTGCCAGCAGCCAAATAGCGGGGGGCCCCACAGATACGCAGTATTTT
-	-	TRBV9	TRBJ2-7	CASSVGEASSYEQYF	TGTGCCAGCAGCGTAGGTGAGGCTAGCTCCTACGAGCAGTACTTC
-	-	TRBV6-1	TRBJ2-1	CASSEVAGGGFKNNEQFF	TGTGCCAGCAGTGAAGTGGCGGGCGGAGGTTTTAAGAACAATGAGCAGTTCTTC
TRBD2	-	TRBV10-3	TRBJ2-5	CAIRPSSGGQETQYF	TGTGCCATTCGCCCCTCCAGCGGGGGCCAAGAGACCCAGTACTTC
-	-	TRBV10-2	TRBJ1-1	CASSEPGVPEAFF	TGCGCCAGCAGTGAGCCAGGGGTGCCTGAAGCTTTCTTT
-	-	TRBV2	TRBJ2-1	CASSPNNEQFF	TGTGCCAGCAGCCCCAACAATGAGCAGTTCTTC
TRBD2	-	TRBV27	TRBJ2-2	CASSYTWARLAGGHWELFF	TGTGCCAGCAGTTACACGTGGGCCAGACTAGCGGGGGGGCACTGGGAGCTGTTTTTT
-	-	TRBV7-6	TRBJ2-5	CASSLDSRGQETQYF	TGTGCCAGCAGCTTAGACTCCCGGGGACAAGAGACCCAGTACTTC
-	-	TRBV27	TRBJ2-2	CASSFTWVAANTGELFF	TGTGCCAGCAGTTTTACGTGGGTAGCAGCGAACACCGGGGAGCTGTTTTTT
TRBD2	-	TRBV28	TRBJ2-1	CASTTSGNAGRANEQFF	TGTGCCAGCACCACTAGCGGGAATGCTGGTCGGGCAAATGAGCAGTTCTTC
-	-	TRBV7-2	TRBJ1-2	CASSLAFGEGYGYTF	TGTGCCAGCAGCTTAGCGTTTGGGGAGGGCTATGGCTACACCTTC